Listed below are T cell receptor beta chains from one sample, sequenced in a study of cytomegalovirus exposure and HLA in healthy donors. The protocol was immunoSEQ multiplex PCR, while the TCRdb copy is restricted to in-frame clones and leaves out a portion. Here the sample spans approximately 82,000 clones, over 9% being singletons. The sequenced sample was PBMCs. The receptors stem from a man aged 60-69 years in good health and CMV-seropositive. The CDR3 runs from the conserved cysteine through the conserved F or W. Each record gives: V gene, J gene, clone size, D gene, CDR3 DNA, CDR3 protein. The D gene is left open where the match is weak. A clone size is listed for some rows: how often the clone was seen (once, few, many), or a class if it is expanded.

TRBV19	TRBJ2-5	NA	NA	TGTGCCAGTAGTTCAACAGGGTCCGAGACCCAGTACTTC	CASSSTGSETQYF
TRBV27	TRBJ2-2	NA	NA	TGTGCCACCTCCGACAGAAACACCGGGGAGCTGTTTTTT	CATSDRNTGELFF
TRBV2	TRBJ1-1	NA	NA	TGTGCCAGCGGTGAAGGCGGTGTAAGCGTAGAGGGAATAAAGTCTGAAGCTTTCTTT	CASGEGGVSVEGIKSEAFF
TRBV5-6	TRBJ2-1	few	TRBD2	TGTGCCAGCAGCTTAGCGGGGGCCTACAATGAGCAGTTCTTC	CASSLAGAYNEQFF
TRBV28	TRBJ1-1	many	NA	TGTGCCAGCACCGAGTACGTTCCGCGGGCGGGAGGGATGAACACTGAAGCTTTCTTT	CASTEYVPRAGGMNTEAFF
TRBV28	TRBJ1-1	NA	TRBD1	TGTGCCAGCCGGGCAGGGGGCGGGAACACTGAAGCTTTCTTT	CASRAGGGNTEAFF
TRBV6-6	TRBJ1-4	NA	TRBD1	TGTGCCAGCCGTCACAGGGGGCTAAATGAAAAACTGTTTTTT	CASRHRGLNEKLFF
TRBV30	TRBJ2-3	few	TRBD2	TGTGCCTGGAGCCAAAGGGGACTAGCGACAGATACGCAGTATTTT	CAWSQRGLATDTQYF
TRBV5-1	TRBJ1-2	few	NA	TGCGCCAGCAGCCCCGTGACAGTTAACTATGGCTACACCTTC	CASSPVTVNYGYTF
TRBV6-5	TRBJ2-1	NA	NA	TGTGCCAGCAGTTACCGACCCAGGACAGCAAGAAATGAGCAGTTCTTC	CASSYRPRTARNEQFF
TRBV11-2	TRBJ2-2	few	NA	TGTGCCAGCAGCCCGGGAGCGAACACCGGGGAGCTGTTTTTT	CASSPGANTGELFF
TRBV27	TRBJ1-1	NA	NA	TGTGCCAGCAGTTTTTTTGGAGTGAACACTGAAGCTTTCTTT	CASSFFGVNTEAFF
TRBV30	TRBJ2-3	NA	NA	TGTGCCTGGGTTACGGAGGCCTCTAGCACAGATACGCAGTATTTT	CAWVTEASSTDTQYF
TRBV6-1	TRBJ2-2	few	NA	TGTGCCAGTCGGACAGACACCGGGGAGCTGTTTTTT	CASRTDTGELFF
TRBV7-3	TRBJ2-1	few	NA	TGTGCCAGCAGCTTAGGCGGTTCTTGGTACAATGAGCAGTTCTTC	CASSLGGSWYNEQFF
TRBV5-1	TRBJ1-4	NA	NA	TGCGCCAGCAGCTGGACAGTTAATGAAAAACTGTTTTTT	CASSWTVNEKLFF
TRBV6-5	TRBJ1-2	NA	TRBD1	TGTGCCAGCAGTCGCGGGACAGGGAGCTATGGCTACACCTTC	CASSRGTGSYGYTF
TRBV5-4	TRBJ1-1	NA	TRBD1	TGTGCCAGCAGCCGCCTGGAGGGACAGCTTGAAGCTTTCTTT	CASSRLEGQLEAFF
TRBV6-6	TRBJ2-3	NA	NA	TGTGCCAGCACCACGGGCGGGACGACAGATACGCAGTATTTT	CASTTGGTTDTQYF
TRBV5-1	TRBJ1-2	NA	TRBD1	TGCGCCAGCAGCTTGCCGGGACAGGGCTACACCTTC	CASSLPGQGYTF
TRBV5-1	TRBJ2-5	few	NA	TGCGCCAGCAGCGATGAAAGGGGCCAAGAGACCCAGTACTTC	CASSDERGQETQYF
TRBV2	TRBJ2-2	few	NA	TGTGCCAGCTCTTTAATAGCGTCCGGGGAGCTGTTTTTT	CASSLIASGELFF
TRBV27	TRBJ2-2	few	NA	TGTGCCAGCAGTTTCCGACACAACACCGGGGAGCTGTTTTTT	CASSFRHNTGELFF
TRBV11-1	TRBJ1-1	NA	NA	TGTGCCAGCAGCTATTGGACACACGGGACTGAAGCTTTCTTT	CASSYWTHGTEAFF
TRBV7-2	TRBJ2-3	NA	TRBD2	TGTGCCAGCAGCTTAGCCGGGGGGGCAGCGAGTACGCAGTATTTT	CASSLAGGAASTQYF
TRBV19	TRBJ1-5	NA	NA	TGTGCCAGTACTCAGGGGAAAATTGATCAGCCCCAGCATTTT	CASTQGKIDQPQHF
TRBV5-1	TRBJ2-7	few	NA	TGCGCCAGCAGGGAGGGGACCGACGCAGGCGAGCAGTACTTC	CASREGTDAGEQYF
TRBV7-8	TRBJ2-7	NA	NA	TGTGCCAGCAGCTTAGTAGCAATCTACGAGCAGTACTTC	CASSLVAIYEQYF
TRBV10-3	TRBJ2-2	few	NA	TGTGCCATCAGCCTCAGGGACACCGGGGAGCTGTTTTTT	CAISLRDTGELFF
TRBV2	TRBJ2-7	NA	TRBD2	TGTGCCAGCAGGCAAATCCCCCTAGCGGGAGGTTACGAGCAGTACTTC	CASRQIPLAGGYEQYF
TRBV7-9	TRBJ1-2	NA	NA	TGTGCCAGCAGCTTACAGGGGATCAATGGCTACACCTTC	CASSLQGINGYTF
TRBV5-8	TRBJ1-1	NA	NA	TGTGCCAGCAGCCGAGCCCCTACCCGTGGCACTGAAGCTTTCTTT	CASSRAPTRGTEAFF
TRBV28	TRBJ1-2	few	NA	TGTGCCAGCAGTCCCCTCGAGGGGGGGGTAAGATATGGCTACACCTTC	CASSPLEGGVRYGYTF
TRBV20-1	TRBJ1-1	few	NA	TGCAGTGCTAGAACTGTGGTAGCTTTCTTT	CSARTVVAFF
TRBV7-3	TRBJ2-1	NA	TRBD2	TGTGCCAGCAGCTTACGGAATAGCGGGAGTGTCAATGAGCAGTTCTTC	CASSLRNSGSVNEQFF
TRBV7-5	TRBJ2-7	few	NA	TGTGCCAGAAGCTTAGCCCAGGGGCCGATCTACGAGCAGTACTTC	CARSLAQGPIYEQYF
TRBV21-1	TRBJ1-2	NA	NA	TGTGCCAGCAGATACCAGGGGTCCAACTATGGCTACACCTTC	CASRYQGSNYGYTF
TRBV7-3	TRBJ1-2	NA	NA	TGTGCCAGCAGCTTAGGCCCAAGATATGGCTACACCTTC	CASSLGPRYGYTF
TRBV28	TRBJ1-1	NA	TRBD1	TGTGCCAGCCGCCGACAGGGGGGGAACACTGAAGCTTTCTTT	CASRRQGGNTEAFF
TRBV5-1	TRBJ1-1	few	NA	TGCGCCAGCAGCTCTGGGCACAGGGCTAACACTGAAGCTTTCTTT	CASSSGHRANTEAFF
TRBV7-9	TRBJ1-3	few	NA	TGTGCCAGCAGCTTAGTCGGGATCTCTGGAAACACCATATATTTT	CASSLVGISGNTIYF
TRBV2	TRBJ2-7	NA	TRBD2	TGTGCCAGCAGACCCCCCAGCGGGAGGGCCTACGAGCAGTACTTC	CASRPPSGRAYEQYF
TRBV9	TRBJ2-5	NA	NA	TGTGCCAGCAGCCCGCGGGACGGTCAAGAGACCCAGTACTTC	CASSPRDGQETQYF
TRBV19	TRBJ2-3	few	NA	TGTGCCAGTACCAACTCCCGGGACATCAATACGCAGTATTTT	CASTNSRDINTQYF
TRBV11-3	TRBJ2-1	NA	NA	TGTGCCAGCAGCCTCGGGTCGGGGGTGAATGAGCAGTTCTTC	CASSLGSGVNEQFF
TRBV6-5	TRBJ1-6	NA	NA	TGTGCCAGCAGTTATTCAGGGTACTCACCCCTCCACTTT	CASSYSGYSPLHF
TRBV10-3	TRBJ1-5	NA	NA	TGTGCCATCAGCTTAGGGGACTTTAGCAATCAGCCCCAGCATTTT	CAISLGDFSNQPQHF
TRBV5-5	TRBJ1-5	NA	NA	TGTGCCAGCAGCCCGGAGGCTAATCAGCCCCAGCATTTT	CASSPEANQPQHF
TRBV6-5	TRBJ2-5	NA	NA	TGTGCCAGCATTAGGGGGGAGACCCAGTACTTC	CASIRGETQYF
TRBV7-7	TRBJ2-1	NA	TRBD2	TGTGCTAGCAGCTTAAGCGGGAAGGATGAGCAGTTCTTC	CASSLSGKDEQFF
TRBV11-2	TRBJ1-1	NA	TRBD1	TGTGCCAGCAACAAGGACAGGGTTAACACTGAAGCTTTCTTT	CASNKDRVNTEAFF
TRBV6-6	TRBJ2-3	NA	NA	TGTGCCAGCGGCGAGCCGGGACTCGATACGCAGTATTTT	CASGEPGLDTQYF
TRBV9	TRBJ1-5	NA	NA	TGTGCCAGCAGCGCAACCCTTCGGGTGGGCAATCAGCCCCAGCATTTT	CASSATLRVGNQPQHF
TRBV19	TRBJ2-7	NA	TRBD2	TGTGCCAGTAGTACGGGACTAGCGGGAGGTTCACAGTACTTC	CASSTGLAGGSQYF
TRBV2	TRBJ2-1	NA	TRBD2	TGTGCCAGCAGCGTGCGTTCTAGCGGGGGGGCTGGTGAGCAGTTCTTC	CASSVRSSGGAGEQFF
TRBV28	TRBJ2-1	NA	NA	TGTGCCAGCAGTTCAGACTGGCCCTCCTACAATGAGCAGTTCTTC	CASSSDWPSYNEQFF
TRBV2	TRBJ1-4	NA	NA	TGTGCCAGCGGAGACCAGGGCCTCCCTGGAGAAAAACTGTTTTTT	CASGDQGLPGEKLFF
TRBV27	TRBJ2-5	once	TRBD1	TGTGCCAGCAGTCCCGCAGGGGGCAGGGAGACCCAGTACTTC	CASSPAGGRETQYF
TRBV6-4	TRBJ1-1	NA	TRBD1	TGTGCCAGCAGATCCGGGACAGGGAGCACTGAAGCTTTCTTT	CASRSGTGSTEAFF